The text below deals with one T cell receptor beta chain. Profiling relied on immunoSEQ multiplex PCR, and the TCRdb table lists in-frame clones only, not all of them. The data hold some 89,000 clones, with roughly 86% observed a single time. This record belongs to a study of control samples from healthy donors and cancer patients. The V end lost 6 bases, the J end lost 4 bases, and 12 bases lay between the germline ends. This CDR3 is 13 amino acids long. The germline V gene encodes CDR1 SNHLY and CDR2 FYNNEI. Material for sequencing was blood. This receptor was taken from a man aged 25-45 years in good health. V usage is TRBV2 and J usage is TRBJ1-1; unclear D gene. Written as DNA, the CDR3 is TGTGCCAGCAGGGCAGATGCAGGCACTGAAGCTTTCTTT. Protein product: CASRADAGTEAFF.